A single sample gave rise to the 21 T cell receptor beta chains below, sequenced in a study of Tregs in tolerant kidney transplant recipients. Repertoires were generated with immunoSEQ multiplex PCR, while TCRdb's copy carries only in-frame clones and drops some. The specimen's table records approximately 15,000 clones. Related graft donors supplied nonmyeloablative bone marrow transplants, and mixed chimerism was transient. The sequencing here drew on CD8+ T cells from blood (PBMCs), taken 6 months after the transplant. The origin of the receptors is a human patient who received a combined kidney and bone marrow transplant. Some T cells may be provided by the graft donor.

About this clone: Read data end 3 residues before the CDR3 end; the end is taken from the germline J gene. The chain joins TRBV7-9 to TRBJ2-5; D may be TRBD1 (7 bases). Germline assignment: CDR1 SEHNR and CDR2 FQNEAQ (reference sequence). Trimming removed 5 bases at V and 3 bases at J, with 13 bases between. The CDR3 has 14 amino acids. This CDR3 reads CASSRTTGEETQYF. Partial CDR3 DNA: TGTGCCAGCAGCAGGACTACAGGGGAAGAGACC.

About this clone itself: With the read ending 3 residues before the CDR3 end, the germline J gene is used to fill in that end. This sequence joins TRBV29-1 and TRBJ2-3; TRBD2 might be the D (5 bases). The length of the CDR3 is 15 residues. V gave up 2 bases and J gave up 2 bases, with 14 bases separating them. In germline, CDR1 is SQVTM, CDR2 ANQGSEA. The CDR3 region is CSVELVLDHTDTQYF. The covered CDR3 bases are TGCAGCGTTGAACTAGTACTAGATCACACAGATACG.

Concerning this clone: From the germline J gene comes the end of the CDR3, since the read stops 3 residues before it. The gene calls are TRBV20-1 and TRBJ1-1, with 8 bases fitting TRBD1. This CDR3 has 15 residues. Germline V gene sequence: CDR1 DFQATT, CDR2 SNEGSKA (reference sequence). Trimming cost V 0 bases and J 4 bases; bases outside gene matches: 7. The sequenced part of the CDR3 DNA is TGCAGTGCTAGAGATGGGACAGGTTGGGGCACTGAA. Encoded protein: CSARDGTGWGTE. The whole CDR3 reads CSARDGTGWGTEAFF.

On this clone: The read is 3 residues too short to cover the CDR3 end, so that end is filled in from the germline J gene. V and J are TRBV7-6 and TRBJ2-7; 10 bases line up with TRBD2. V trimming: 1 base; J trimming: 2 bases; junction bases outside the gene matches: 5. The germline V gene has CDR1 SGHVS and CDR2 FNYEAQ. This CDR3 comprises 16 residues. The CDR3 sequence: CASSLVFSGRTYEQYF. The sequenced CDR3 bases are TGTGCCAGCAGCTTAGTTTTTAGCGGGAGGACCTACGAG.

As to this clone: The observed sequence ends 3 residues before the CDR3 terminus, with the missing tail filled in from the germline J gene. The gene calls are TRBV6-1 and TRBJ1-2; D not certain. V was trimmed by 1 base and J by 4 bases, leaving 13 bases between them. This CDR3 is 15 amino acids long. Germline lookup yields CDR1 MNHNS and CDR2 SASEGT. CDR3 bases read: TGTGCCAGCAGTGAAGGGCTTAACAGCCTCTATGGC. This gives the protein CASSEGLNSLYG. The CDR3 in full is CASSEGLNSLYGYTF.

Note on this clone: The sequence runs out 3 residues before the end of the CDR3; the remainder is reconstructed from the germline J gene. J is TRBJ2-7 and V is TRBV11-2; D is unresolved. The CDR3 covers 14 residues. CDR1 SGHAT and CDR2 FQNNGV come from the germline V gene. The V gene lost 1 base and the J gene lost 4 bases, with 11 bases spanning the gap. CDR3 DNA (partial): TGTGCCAGCAGCTTAGGTCCAGACTCTTACGAG. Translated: CASSLGPDSYE. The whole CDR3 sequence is CASSLGPDSYEQYF.

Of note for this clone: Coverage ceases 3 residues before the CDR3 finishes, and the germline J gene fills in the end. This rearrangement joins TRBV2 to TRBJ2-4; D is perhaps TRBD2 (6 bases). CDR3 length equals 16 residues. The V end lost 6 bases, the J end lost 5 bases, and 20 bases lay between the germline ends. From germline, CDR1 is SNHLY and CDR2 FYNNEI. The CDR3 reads CASRGEAGSGENIQYF. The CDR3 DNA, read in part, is TGTGCCAGCAGGGGGGAGGCAGGGTCGGGGGAAAACATT.

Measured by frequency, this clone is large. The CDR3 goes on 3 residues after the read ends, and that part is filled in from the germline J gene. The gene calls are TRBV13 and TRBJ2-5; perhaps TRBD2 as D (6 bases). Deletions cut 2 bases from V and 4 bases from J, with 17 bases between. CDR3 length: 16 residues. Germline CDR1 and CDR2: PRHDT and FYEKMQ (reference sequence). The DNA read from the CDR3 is TGTGCCAGCAGCTTATCAGGTTCGGGGGTGAGAGAGACC. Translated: CASSLSGSGVRET. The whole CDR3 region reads CASSLSGSGVRETQYF.

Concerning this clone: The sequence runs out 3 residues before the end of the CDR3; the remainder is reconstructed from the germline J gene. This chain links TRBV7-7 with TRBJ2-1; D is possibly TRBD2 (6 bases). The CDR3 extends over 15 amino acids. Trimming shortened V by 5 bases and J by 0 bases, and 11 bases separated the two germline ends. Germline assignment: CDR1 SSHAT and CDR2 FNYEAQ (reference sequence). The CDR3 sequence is CASSRDFSSYNEQFF. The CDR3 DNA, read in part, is TGTGCCAGCAGCCGGGACTTTAGCTCCTACAATGAG. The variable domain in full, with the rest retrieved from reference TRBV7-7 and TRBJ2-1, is GAGVSQSPRYKVTKRGQDVTLRCDPISSHATLYWYQQALGQGPEFLTYFNYEAQPDKSGLPSDRFSAERPEGSISTLTIQRTEQRDSAMYRCASSRDFSSYNEQFFGPGTRLTVL.

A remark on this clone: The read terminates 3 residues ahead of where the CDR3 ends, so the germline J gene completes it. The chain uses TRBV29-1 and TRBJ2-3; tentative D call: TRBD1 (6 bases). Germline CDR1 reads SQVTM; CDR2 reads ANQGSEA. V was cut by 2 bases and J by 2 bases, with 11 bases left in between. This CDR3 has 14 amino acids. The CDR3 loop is CSVEKGVITDTQYF. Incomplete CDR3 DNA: TGCAGCGTTGAAAAGGGGGTCATCACAGATACG.

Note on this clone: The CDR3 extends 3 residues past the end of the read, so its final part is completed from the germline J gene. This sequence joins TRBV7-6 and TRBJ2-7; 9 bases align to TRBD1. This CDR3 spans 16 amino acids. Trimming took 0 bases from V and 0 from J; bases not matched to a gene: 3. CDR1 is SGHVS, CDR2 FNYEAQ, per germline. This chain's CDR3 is CASSLAGTGISYEQYF. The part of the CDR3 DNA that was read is TGTGCCAGCAGCTTAGCCGGGACAGGGATCTCCTACGAG. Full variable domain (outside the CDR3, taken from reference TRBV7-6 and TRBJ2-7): GAGVSQSPRYKVTKRGQDVALRCDPISGHVSLYWYRQALGQGPEFLTYFNYEAQQDKSGLPNDRFSAERPEGSISTLTIQRTEQRDSAMYRCASSLAGTGISYEQYFGPGTRLTVT.

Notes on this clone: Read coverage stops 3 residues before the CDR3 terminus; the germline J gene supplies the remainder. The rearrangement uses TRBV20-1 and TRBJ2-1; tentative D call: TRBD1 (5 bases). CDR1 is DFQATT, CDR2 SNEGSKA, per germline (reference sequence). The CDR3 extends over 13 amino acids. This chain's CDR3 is CSLKGDPYNEQFF. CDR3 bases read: TGCAGCCTAAAAGGGGATCCCTACAATGAG.

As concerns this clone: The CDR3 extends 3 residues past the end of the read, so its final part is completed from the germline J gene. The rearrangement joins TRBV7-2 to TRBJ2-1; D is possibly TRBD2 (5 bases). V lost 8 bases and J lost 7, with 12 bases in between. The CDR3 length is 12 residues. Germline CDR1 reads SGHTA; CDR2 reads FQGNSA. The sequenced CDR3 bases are TGTGCCAGCTGCTCTCCGGGGAATGAG. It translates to CASCSPGNE. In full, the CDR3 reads CASCSPGNEQFF.

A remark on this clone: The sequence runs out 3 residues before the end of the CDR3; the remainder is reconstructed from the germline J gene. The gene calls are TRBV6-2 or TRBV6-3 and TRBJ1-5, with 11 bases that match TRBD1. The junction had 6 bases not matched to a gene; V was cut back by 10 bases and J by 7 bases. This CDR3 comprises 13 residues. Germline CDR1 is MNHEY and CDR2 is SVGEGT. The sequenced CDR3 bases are TGTGCCACCTGGACAGGGGGCTTCCAGCCC. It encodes CATWTGGFQP. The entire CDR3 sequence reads CATWTGGFQPQHF.

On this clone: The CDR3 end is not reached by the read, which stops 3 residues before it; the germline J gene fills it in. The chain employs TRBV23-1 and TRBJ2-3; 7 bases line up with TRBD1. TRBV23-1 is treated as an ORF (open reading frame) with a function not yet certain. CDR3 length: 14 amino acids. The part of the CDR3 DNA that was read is TGCGCCAGCAGTGCTGGACAGGTCCAAGAGACG. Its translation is CASSAGQVQET. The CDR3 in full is CASSAGQVQETQYF.

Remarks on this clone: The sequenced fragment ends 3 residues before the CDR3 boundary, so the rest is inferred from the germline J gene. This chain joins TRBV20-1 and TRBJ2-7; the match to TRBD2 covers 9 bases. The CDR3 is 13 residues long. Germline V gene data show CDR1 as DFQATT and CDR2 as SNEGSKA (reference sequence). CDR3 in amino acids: CSARTSATYEQYF. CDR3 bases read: TGCAGCGCCCGGACTAGCGCAACCTACGAG.

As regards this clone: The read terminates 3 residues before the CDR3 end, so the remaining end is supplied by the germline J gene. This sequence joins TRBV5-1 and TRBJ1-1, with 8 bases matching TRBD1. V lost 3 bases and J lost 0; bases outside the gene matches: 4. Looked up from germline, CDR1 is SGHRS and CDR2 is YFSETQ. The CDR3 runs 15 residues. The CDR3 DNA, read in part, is TGCGCCAGCAGCTACAGGGGGGCCATGAACACTGAA. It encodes CASSYRGAMNTE. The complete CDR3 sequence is CASSYRGAMNTEAFF.

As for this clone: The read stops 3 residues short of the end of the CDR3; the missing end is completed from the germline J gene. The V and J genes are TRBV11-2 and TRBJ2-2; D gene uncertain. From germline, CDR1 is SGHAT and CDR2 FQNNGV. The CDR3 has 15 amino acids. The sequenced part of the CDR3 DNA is TGTGCCAGCAGCTTATACTACACAACTAATGAAAAG. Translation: CASSLYYTTNEK. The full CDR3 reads CASSLYYTTNEKLFF.

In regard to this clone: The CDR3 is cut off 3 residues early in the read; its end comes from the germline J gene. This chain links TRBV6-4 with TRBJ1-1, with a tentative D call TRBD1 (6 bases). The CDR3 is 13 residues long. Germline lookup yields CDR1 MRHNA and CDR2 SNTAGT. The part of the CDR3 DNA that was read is TGTGCCAGCAGTGACTCGGGGGCCTCCGGG. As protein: CASSDSGASG. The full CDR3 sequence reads CASSDSGASGAFF.

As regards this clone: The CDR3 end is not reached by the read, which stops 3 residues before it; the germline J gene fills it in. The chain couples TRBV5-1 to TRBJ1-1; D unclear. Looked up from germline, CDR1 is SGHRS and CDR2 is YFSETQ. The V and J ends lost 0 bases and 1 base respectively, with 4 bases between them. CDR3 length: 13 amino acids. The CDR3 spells CASSLGGNTEAFF. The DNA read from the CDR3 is TGCGCCAGCAGCTTGGGAGGGAACACTGAA.

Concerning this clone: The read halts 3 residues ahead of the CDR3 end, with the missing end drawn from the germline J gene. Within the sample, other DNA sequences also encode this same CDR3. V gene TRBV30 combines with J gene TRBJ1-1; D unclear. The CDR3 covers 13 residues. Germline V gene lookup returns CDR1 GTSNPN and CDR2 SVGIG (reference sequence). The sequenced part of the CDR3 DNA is TGTGCCTGGAGTGTTCTGGGCGCCTACGAA. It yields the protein CAWSVLGAYE. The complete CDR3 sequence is CAWSVLGAYEAFF.